These 9 T cell receptor beta chains were sequenced from one sample in a study of blood T cell repertoires in COVID-19. The table came from immunoSEQ multiplex PCR; TCRdb's copy has only in-frame clones and leaves some out. Of about 26,000 clones detected, 90% appear once; the ten largest clones hold about 11%. Input material: peripheral blood. The origin of the receptors is a man between 65 and 85 years old with acute or convalescent COVID-19.

The V call is TRBV29-1, the J call TRBJ2-1; D gene unclear. The germline V gene has CDR1 SQVTM and CDR2 ANQGSEA. Trimming pared 1 base from V and 1 base from J, leaving 8 bases between. The CDR3 is 14 amino acids. CDR3 loop: CSVEVRGSYNEQFF. DNA for the CDR3: TGCAGCGTTGAAGTTCGAGGATCCTACAATGAGCAGTTCTTC.

The rearrangement links TRBV29-1 to TRBJ2-1, with D possibly matching TRBD1 (5 bases). The germline CDR1 and CDR2 sequences are SQVTM and ANQGSEA. V was clipped by 6 bases and J by 1 base, with 13 bases between them. The CDR3 loop spans 14 amino acids. The CDR3 bases are TGCAGCGTAGCCGTAGCAGGGTCCTACAATGAGCAGTTCTTC. Residues: CSVAVAGSYNEQFF.

V usage is TRBV15 and J usage is TRBJ1-1; 7 bases are shared with TRBD1. Germline V gene sequence: CDR1 LNHNV, CDR2 YYDKDF (reference sequence). This CDR3 spans 15 amino acids. J was trimmed by 0 bases and V by 5 bases; bases with no gene match: 6. The CDR3 DNA reads TGTGCCACCAGCGAAACAGGGGCGGTGAACACTGAAGCTTTCTTT. Encoded protein: CATSETGAVNTEAFF.

The V and J genes are TRBV6-5 and TRBJ2-7; possibly TRBD2 for D (5 bases). Trimming pared 6 bases from V and 2 bases from J, leaving 11 bases between. The CDR3 runs 13 residues. Per the germline V gene, CDR1 is MNHEY and CDR2 is SVGAGI. CDR3 sequence (DNA): TGTGCCAGCAGGCAGGACGGGGCCTACGAGCAGTACTTC. Its translation is CASRQDGAYEQYF.

This clone showed up just once. The rearrangement links TRBV7-9 to TRBJ2-1; no reliable D call. V lost 8 bases, J lost 1 base, and 9 bases lay in between. Germline values: CDR1 SEHNR, CDR2 FQNEAQ (reference sequence). This CDR3 region has 13 residues. The CDR3 region is CASEALSYNEQFF. The DNA for the CDR3 is TGTGCCAGCGAGGCTCTGTCCTACAATGAGCAGTTCTTC.

V usage is TRBV9 and J usage is TRBJ1-2; possibly TRBD1 for D (5 bases). The V end lost 3 bases, the J end lost 8 bases, and 11 bases lay between the germline ends. CDR1 is SGDLS and CDR2 is YYNGEE in the germline V gene. The CDR3 covers 12 residues. CDR3 nucleotide sequence: TGTGCCAGCAGCGCCAGGGTCGGCGGCTACACCTTC. Translation gives CASSARVGGYTF.

V is TRBV14 and J is TRBJ2-3, with 7 bases matching TRBD2. This CDR3 comprises 18 residues. Germline-derived CDR1 and CDR2 are SGHDN and FVKESK. After removal of 0 bases from V and 5 bases from J, the junction contained 14 bases not matched to a gene. The CDR3 coding sequence is TGTGCCAGCAGCCAAGATCTTGGGTCCGCGGGAGTCGGAGATACGCAGTATTTT. Amino acid sequence: CASSQDLGSAGVGDTQYF.

The table lists this clone with a few counts. The chain carries TRBV11-2 and TRBJ2-1; TRBD1 might be the D (6 bases). Per the germline V gene, CDR1 is SGHAT and CDR2 is FQNNGV. This CDR3 is built from 11 residues. Deletions cut 8 bases from V and 9 bases from J, with 11 bases between. The CDR3 bases are TGTGCCAGCCAGCTACAGGGTGAGCAGTTCTTC. Amino acids: CASQLQGEQFF.

This rearrangement joins TRBV7-2 to TRBJ1-1, with D uncertain. V dropped 5 bases and J dropped 1 base, with 17 bases sitting between them. Per the germline V gene, CDR1 is SGHTA and CDR2 is FQGNSA. This CDR3 has 16 residues. DNA for the CDR3: TGTGCCAGCAGCCCGAGTAGGGTGGCGGGGAACACTGAAGCTTTCTTT. This encodes CASSPSRVAGNTEAFF. The entire variable domain, with the rest obtained from reference TRBV7-2 and TRBJ1-1, is as follows: GAGVSQSPSNKVTEKGKDVELRCDPISGHTALYWYRQSLGQGLEFLIYFQGNSAPDKSGLPSDRFSAERTGGSVSTLTIQRTQQEDSAVYLCASSPSRVAGNTEAFFGQGTRLTVV.